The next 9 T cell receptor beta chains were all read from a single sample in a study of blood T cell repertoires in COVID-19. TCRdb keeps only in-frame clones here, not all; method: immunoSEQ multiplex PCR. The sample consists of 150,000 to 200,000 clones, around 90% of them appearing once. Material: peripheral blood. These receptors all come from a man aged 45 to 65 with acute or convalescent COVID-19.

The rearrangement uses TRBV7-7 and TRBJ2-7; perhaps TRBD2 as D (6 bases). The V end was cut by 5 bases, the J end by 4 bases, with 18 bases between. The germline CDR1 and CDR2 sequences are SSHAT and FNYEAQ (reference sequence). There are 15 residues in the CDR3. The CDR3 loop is CASSPMPSSAYEQYF. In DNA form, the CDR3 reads TGTGCCAGCAGCCCGATGCCCTCTAGCGCGTACGAGCAGTACTTC.

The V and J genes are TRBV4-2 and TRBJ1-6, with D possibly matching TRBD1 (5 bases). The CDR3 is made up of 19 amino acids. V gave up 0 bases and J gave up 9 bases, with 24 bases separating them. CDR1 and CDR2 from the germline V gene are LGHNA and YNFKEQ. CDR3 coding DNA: TGTGCCAGCAGCCAAGAGCCGGGACTTAATTCACCGAGGGGTTCACCCCTCCACTTT. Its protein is CASSQEPGLNSPRGSPLHF.

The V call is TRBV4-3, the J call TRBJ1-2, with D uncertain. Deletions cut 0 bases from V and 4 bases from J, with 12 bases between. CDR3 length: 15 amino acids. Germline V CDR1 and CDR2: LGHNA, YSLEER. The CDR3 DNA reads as TGCGCCAGCAGCCAAGATCACACAGTGCCCTATGGCTACACCTTC. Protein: CASSQDHTVPYGYTF.

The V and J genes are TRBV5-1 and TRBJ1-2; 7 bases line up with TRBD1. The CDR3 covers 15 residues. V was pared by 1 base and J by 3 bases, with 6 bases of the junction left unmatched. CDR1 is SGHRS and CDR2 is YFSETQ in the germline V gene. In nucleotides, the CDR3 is TGCGCCAGCAGCTTGACCACAGGGGTCGACTATGGCTACACCTTC. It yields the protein CASSLTTGVDYGYTF.

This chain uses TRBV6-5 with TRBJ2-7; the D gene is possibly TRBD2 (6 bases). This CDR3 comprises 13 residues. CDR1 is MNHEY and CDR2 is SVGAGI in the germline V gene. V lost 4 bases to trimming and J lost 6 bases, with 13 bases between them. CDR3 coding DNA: TGTGCCAGCAGTTCCGCCGACGGGGGCGAGCAGTACTTC. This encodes CASSSADGGEQYF.

This CDR3 reads CASSRTEGIRRSPLHF. DNA of the CDR3: TGTGCCAGTAGTCGGACAGAAGGGATTCGGCGTTCACCCCTCCACTTT. The chain links TRBV19 to TRBJ1-6, with D possibly TRBD1 on 6 matching bases. Germline V CDR1 and CDR2: LNHDA, SQIVND (reference sequence). The V end lost 5 bases, the J end lost 9 bases, and 20 bases lay between the germline ends. This CDR3 has 16 residues.

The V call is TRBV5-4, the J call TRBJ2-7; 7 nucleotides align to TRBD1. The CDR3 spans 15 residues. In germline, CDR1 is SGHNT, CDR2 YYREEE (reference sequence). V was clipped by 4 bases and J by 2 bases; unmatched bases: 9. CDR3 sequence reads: CASSNGQARTYEQYF. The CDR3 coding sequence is TGTGCCAGCAGCAACGGACAGGCGAGAACCTACGAGCAGTACTTC. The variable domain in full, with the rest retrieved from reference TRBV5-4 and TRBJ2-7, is ETGVTQSPTHLIKTRGQQVTLRCSSQSGHNTVSWYQQALGQGPQFIFQYYREEENGRGNFPPRFSGLQFPNYSSELNVNALELDDSALYLCASSNGQARTYEQYFGPGTRLTVT.

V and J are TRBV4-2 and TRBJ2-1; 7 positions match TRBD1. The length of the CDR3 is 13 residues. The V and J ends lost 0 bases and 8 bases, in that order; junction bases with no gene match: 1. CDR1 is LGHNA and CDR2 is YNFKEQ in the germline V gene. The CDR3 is CASSQEGGDEQFF. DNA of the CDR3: TGTGCCAGCAGCCAAGAAGGGGGCGATGAGCAGTTCTTC.

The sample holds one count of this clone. CDR3 in amino acids: CASSQGGGEGKLFF. DNA of the CDR3: TGCGCCAGCAGCCAAGGGGGGGGCGAGGGAAAACTGTTTTTT. The chain joins TRBV4-1 to TRBJ1-4; tentative D call: TRBD1 (6 bases). There are 14 residues in the CDR3. Germline CDR1 is MGHRA and CDR2 is YSYEKL. The germline V and J ends were trimmed by 1 base and 10 bases, with 13 bases remaining between them.